This TCR beta chain comes out of a study of blood T cell repertoires in COVID-19. On the study more broadly: Samples taken during acute and convalescent COVID-19 were collected in the United States, Italy and Spain. T cells, B-cell-depleted T cells, or PBMCs provided the cDNA or gDNA that served as material.

In the source study's methods: Estimates of nucleated cell counts were drawn from the amplification of reference gene primers. Using immunoSEQ multiplex PCR, the repertoire was profiled, and TCRdb retains in-frame clones only, with some absent. V, J and clone size are taken as reported in that table, and D and trimming were inferred from the DNA itself. The table includes about 100,000 clones, roughly 88% detected once. The CDR3 spans 19 residues. The chain couples TRBV21-1 to TRBJ2-7; TRBD2 reflects the table's D call only, with no check against the DNA. TRBV21-1 is deemed a pseudogene. Sample: peripheral blood. The TCR originated in a woman aged 55-70 years with acute or convalescent COVID-19. CDR3 bases: TGTGCCAGCAGCAAAGACGGGAGGGACGAGGTCGATTCGGGTTACGAGCAGTACGTC. This codes for CASSKDGRDEVDSGYEQYV.